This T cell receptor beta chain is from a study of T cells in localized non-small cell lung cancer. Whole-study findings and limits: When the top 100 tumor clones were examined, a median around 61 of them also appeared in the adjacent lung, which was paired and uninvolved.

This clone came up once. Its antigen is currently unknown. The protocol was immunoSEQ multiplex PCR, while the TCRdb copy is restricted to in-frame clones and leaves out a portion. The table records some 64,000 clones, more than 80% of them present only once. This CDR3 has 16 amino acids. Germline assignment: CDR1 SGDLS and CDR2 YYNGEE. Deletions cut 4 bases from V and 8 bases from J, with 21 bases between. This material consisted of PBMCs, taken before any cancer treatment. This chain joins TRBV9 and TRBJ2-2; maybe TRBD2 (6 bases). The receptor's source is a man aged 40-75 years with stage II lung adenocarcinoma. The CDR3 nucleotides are TGTGCCAGCAGCCCCCGACCCGAGACTAGGGCTGGGGAGCTGTTTTTT. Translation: CASSPRPETRAGELFF.